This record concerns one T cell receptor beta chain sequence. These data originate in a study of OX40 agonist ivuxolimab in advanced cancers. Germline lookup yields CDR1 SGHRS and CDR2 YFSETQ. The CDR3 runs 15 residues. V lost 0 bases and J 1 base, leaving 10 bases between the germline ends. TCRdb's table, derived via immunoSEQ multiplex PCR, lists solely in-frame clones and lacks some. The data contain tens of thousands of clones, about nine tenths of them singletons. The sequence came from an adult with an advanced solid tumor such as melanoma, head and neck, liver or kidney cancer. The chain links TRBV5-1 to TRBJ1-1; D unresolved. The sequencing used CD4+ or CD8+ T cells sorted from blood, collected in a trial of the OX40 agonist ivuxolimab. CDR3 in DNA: TGCGCCAGCAGCTTGGCAGGACCCCAGAACACTGAAGCTTTCTTT. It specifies CASSLAGPQNTEAFF. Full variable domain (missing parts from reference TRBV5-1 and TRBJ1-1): KAGVTQTPRYLIKTRGQQVTLSCSPISGHRSVSWYQQTPGQGLQFLFEYFSETQRNKGNFPGRFSGRQFSNSRSEMNVSTLELGDSALYLCASSLAGPQNTEAFFGQGTRLTVV.